A single sample gave rise to the 5 T cell receptor beta chains below, sequenced in a study of T cell repertoires in cytomegalovirus infection. TCRdb re-analysed the reads in MiXCR, keeping a single row per CDR3 protein. The data show about 460,000 distinct CDR3 sequences, 10% to 12% seen once. Sequenced sample: PBMCs. The source is a human donor in good health (CMV status not recorded). Some clones in this sample may be carry-over from other donors' samples.

This clonotype was counted many times. The chain carries TRBV5-1 and TRBJ2-5; TRBD1 agrees at 8 bases. CDR3 length: 15 amino acids. The ends lost 4 bases at V and 2 bases at J; junction bases unmatched: 7. Germline CDR1 reads SGHRS; CDR2 reads YFSETQ. The chain's CDR3 is CASSIGTGRQETQYF. The CDR3 DNA reads TGCGCCAGCAGCATCGGGACAGGCCGACAAGAGACCCAGTACTTC.

The sample holds many counts of this clonotype. The V call is TRBV6-1, the J call TRBJ2-5; 7 nucleotides line up with TRBD2. Trimming took 8 bases from V and 3 from J; bases not matched to a gene: 12. CDR3 length equals 15 residues. Germline assignment: CDR1 MNHNS and CDR2 SASEGT. The CDR3 here is CASGLTGTTEETQYF. CDR3 bases: TGTGCCAGCGGGCTAACCGGGACTACAGAAGAGACCCAGTACTTC.

The rearrangement joins TRBV7-3 to TRBJ2-2; D is unclear. The V end was cut by 1 base, the J end by 0 bases, with 9 bases between. This CDR3 comprises 16 residues. Germline V gives CDR1 SGHTA, CDR2 FQGTGA. The CDR3 region has the DNA TGTGCCAGCAGCTTAAGTGTGAGCGCGAACACCGGGGAGCTGTTTTTT. Its translation: CASSLSVSANTGELFF.

The sample holds many counts of this clonotype. The chain is built from TRBV28 and TRBJ1-4; a weak D match, TRBD1 (5 bases). The CDR3 has 15 amino acids. Germline V CDR1 and CDR2: MDHEN, SYDVKM. V lost 3 bases and J lost 8, with 16 bases in between. The CDR3 DNA is TGTGCCAGCAGTTTGGAGGCAGGGATGAGGGAAAAACTGTTTTTT. Its protein is CASSLEAGMREKLFF.

This clonotype was counted ten times or more. The chain's CDR3 is CASSFSPSGELFF. The CDR3 DNA is TGTGCCAGCAGCTTTTCTCCCTCCGGGGAGCTGTTTTTT. V gene TRBV7-9 combines with J gene TRBJ2-2; D not resolved. The germline CDR1 and CDR2 sequences are SEHNR and FQNEAQ (reference sequence). The V and J ends lost 3 bases and 6 bases respectively, with 8 bases between them. The CDR3 sequence is 13 residues long. The entire variable domain, with the rest obtained from reference TRBV7-9 and TRBJ2-2, is as follows: DTGVSQNPRHKITKRGQNVTFRCDPISEHNRLYWYRQTLGQGPEFLTYFQNEAQLEKSRLLSDRFSAERPKGSFSTLEIQRTEQGDSAMYLCASSFSPSGELFFGEGSRLTVL.